These 6 T cell receptor beta chains originate from one sample sequenced in a study of blood T cell repertoires in COVID-19. Sequenced by immunoSEQ multiplex PCR; TCRdb stores in-frame clones only, minus some. This table has 200,000 or so clones, 80% to 85% appearing once. Sequencing was carried out using PBMCs or T cells enriched from blood (not recorded which). These receptor sequences come from a man aged 40-49 years who had recovered from COVID-19.

The chain carries TRBV19 and TRBJ2-1; the match to TRBD1 covers 7 bases. Trimming took 7 bases from V and 1 from J; bases not matched to a gene: 4. Germline V gene data show CDR1 as LNHDA and CDR2 as SQIVND (reference sequence). CDR3 size: 14 residues. CDR3 sequence (DNA): TGTGCCAGTACCAGGGACAGTTCCTACAATGAGCAGTTCTTC. Translated: CASTRDSSYNEQFF.

The rearrangement uses TRBV24-1 and TRBJ2-3; 14 nucleotides agree with TRBD2. V lost 6 bases and J lost 5; bases outside the gene matches: 6. The CDR3 spans 16 residues. Germline V gene sequence: CDR1 KGHDR, CDR2 SFDVKD. CDR3 region: CATSHPGLAGVDTQYF. CDR3 nucleotide sequence: TGTGCCACCAGTCATCCGGGACTAGCGGGGGTAGATACGCAGTATTTT.

The genes are TRBV19 and TRBJ1-5; D gene ambiguous. Trimming removed 3 bases from V and 3 bases from J, with 9 bases in between. The CDR3 sequence is 14 residues long. CDR1 is LNHDA, CDR2 SQIVND, per germline (reference sequence). In nucleotides, the CDR3 is TGTGCCAGTAGTATGGCAGGCAACAATCAGCCCCAGCATTTT. Translated, it gives CASSMAGNNQPQHF.

The CDR3 region is CASSQTAGRSNVLTF. For the CDR3, the DNA is TGTGCCAGCAGCCAAACAGCGGGACGGTCCAACGTCCTGACTTTC. The genes are TRBV4-2 and TRBJ2-6; 7 positions match TRBD2. This CDR3 spans 15 amino acids. V lost 2 bases, J lost 8 bases, and 6 bases stayed unmatched. The germline V gene encodes CDR1 LGHNA and CDR2 YNFKEQ.

The chain recombines TRBV20-1 with TRBJ2-1; D is unclear. This CDR3 is built from 13 residues. Germline V gives CDR1 DFQATT, CDR2 SNEGSKA (reference sequence). The germline V and J ends were trimmed by 3 bases and 6 bases, with 12 bases remaining between them. This CDR3 is CSASWHRSNEQFF. CDR3 sequence (DNA): TGCAGTGCTAGTTGGCACCGATCCAATGAGCAGTTCTTC.

This rearrangement joins TRBV3-1 (or the pseudogene TRBV3-2) to TRBJ1-2, with no clear D. Trimming removed 5 bases at V and 4 bases at J, with 11 bases between. Germline V gives CDR1 LGHDT, CDR2 YNNKEL (reference sequence). The CDR3 is 13 amino acids. CDR3 region: CASSSDSRYGYTF. DNA of the CDR3: TGTGCCAGCAGCTCGGACTCCCGCTATGGCTACACCTTC.